Listed below are T cell receptor beta chains from one sample, sequenced in a study of control samples from healthy donors and cancer patients. The protocol was immunoSEQ multiplex PCR, while the TCRdb copy is restricted to in-frame clones and leaves out a portion. The sample has tens of thousands of clones, 85% to 90% seen once. The specimen was blood. The receptors were sampled from a woman aged 55-69 years in good health. Each CDR3 is given with its conserved first and last residue. Each record gives: V gene, J gene, clone size, D gene, CDR3 protein, CDR3 DNA. The D gene is left open where the match is weak. Clone size is not always given. Where it is, it says once, few, many or a class for expanded clones.

TRBV7-3	TRBJ1-1	.	TRBD1	CASSLTGGDTEAFF	TGTGCCAGCAGCTTGACAGGGGGCGACACTGAAGCTTTCTTT
TRBV6-1	TRBJ1-3	.	.	CASSEGLGWTIYF	TGTGCCAGCAGTGAAGGGCTCGGGTGGACCATATATTTT
TRBV7-2	TRBJ2-2	.	TRBD2	CASSLGSGRAGELFF	TGTGCCAGCAGCTTAGGTAGCGGGAGAGCCGGGGAGCTGTTTTTT
TRBV2	TRBJ1-1	.	TRBD1	CASSVTGTGGGTEAFF	TGTGCCAGCAGTGTTACCGGGACAGGGGGCGGGACTGAAGCTTTCTTT
TRBV4-2	TRBJ2-3	.	.	CASSQDLRAHTQYF	TGTGCCAGCAGCCAAGACCTCCGGGCCCATACGCAGTATTTT
TRBV5-1	TRBJ1-2	.	.	CASSLLTGTYGYTF	TGCGCCAGCAGCCTACTGACAGGCACCTATGGCTACACCTTC
TRBV4-1	TRBJ2-1	.	TRBD2	CASSQRIAGGWYNEQFF	TGCGCCAGCAGCCAGAGGATAGCGGGAGGATGGTACAATGAGCAGTTCTTC
TRBV19	TRBJ2-4	.	.	CASTDGQLAKNIQYF	TGTGCCAGTACCGATGGACAGCTAGCCAAAAACATTCAGTACTTC
TRBV7-9	TRBJ1-2	.	TRBD1	CASSLGQGGYTF	TGTGCCAGCAGCTTGGGACAGGGCGGCTACACCTTC
TRBV6-4	TRBJ2-5	.	.	CASSLTEYRNQETQYF	TGTGCCAGCAGTTTAACCGAATATCGAAACCAAGAGACCCAGTACTTC
TRBV27	TRBJ1-5	.	TRBD1	CASNTGGSNQPQHF	TGTGCCAGCAACACAGGGGGTAGCAATCAGCCCCAGCATTTT
TRBV6-5	TRBJ2-7	.	TRBD1	CASIRDRGAYEQYF	TGTGCCAGCATTCGAGACAGGGGGGCCTACGAGCAGTACTTC
TRBV7-9	TRBJ1-2	.	.	CASSLTGGTRGYNYGYTF	TGTGCCAGCAGCTTAACGGGGGGGACCCGTGGTTATAACTATGGCTACACCTTC
TRBV18	TRBJ1-6	.	.	CASSPSTGINSPLHF	TGTGCCAGCTCCCCGTCAACAGGGATCAATTCACCCCTCCACTTT
TRBV28	TRBJ1-2	.	TRBD1	CASSSPGQGTGYTF	TGTGCCAGCAGTTCCCCGGGACAGGGTACTGGCTACACCTTC
TRBV7-9	TRBJ1-4	once	TRBD1	CASSRDSRNEKLFF	TGTGCCAGCAGCCGGGACAGTCGGAATGAAAAACTGTTTTTT
TRBV2	TRBJ1-2	.	.	CASSEDRVRSYGYTF	TGTGCCAGCAGTGAAGACAGGGTGAGGAGCTATGGCTACACCTTC
TRBV25-1	TRBJ1-6	.	TRBD1	CASSVTGDSPLHF	TGTGCCAGCAGTGTGACAGGGGATTCACCCCTCCACTTT
TRBV6-4	TRBJ2-3	few	.	CASSDSATDTQYF	TGTGCCAGCAGTGACAGTGCGACAGATACGCAGTATTTT
TRBV27	TRBJ1-1	once	.	CASSLSGRGRTEAFF	TGTGCCAGCAGTTTATCGGGGAGGGGGAGGACTGAAGCTTTCTTT
TRBV28	TRBJ1-2	.	.	CASSLRKGHLGDYGYTF	TGTGCCAGCAGTTTAAGAAAGGGACACCTAGGGGACTATGGCTACACCTTC
TRBV9	TRBJ2-2	.	.	CASSVGPSSYTGELFF	TGTGCCAGCAGCGTCGGACCCTCGAGCTACACCGGGGAGCTGTTTTTT
TRBV11-3	TRBJ1-3	.	.	CANPPQGRSGNTIYF	TGTGCCAACCCACCCCAGGGACGCTCTGGAAACACCATATATTTT
TRBV5-4	TRBJ2-1	.	.	CASSFDRFDEQFF	TGTGCCAGCAGCTTCGACAGGTTTGATGAGCAGTTCTTC
TRBV5-1	TRBJ1-3	.	.	CASSLGGGTGNTIYF	TGCGCCAGCAGCTTGGGTGGGGGCACTGGAAACACCATATATTTT
TRBV4-1	TRBJ2-1	.	TRBD2	CASSQRTSGGYEQFF	TGCGCCAGCAGCCAACGGACTAGCGGGGGGTATGAGCAGTTCTTC
TRBV2	TRBJ2-5	.	.	CASRGSGQGIGETQYF	TGTGCCAGCAGGGGCTCGGGGCAGGGCATTGGAGAGACCCAGTACTTC
TRBV28	TRBJ2-7	once	.	CASSLRYEQYF	TGTGCCAGCAGTCTGCGCTACGAGCAGTACTTC
TRBV24-1	TRBJ2-1	once	.	CATSGMGPGEDEQFF	TGTGCCACCAGTGGTATGGGCCCGGGGGAGGATGAGCAGTTCTTC
TRBV28	TRBJ1-2	.	TRBD1	CASGDRVDGYTF	TGTGCCAGCGGGGACAGGGTGGATGGCTACACCTTC
TRBV7-6	TRBJ1-1	.	TRBD1	CASSYDRDAEAFF	TGTGCCAGCAGTTATGACAGGGACGCTGAAGCTTTCTTT
TRBV7-6	TRBJ2-1	.	.	CASSLNIAGNNEQFF	TGTGCCAGCAGCTTAAATATAGCCGGGAACAATGAGCAGTTCTTC
TRBV24-1	TRBJ1-2	few	TRBD1	CATSDPRTGEVYGYTF	TGTGCCACCAGTGATCCCCGGACAGGGGAGGTCTATGGCTACACCTTC
TRBV28	TRBJ2-3	.	.	CASSRTTDTQYF	TGTGCCAGCAGCCGGACTACAGATACGCAGTATTTT
TRBV3-1/TRBV3-2	TRBJ2-7	.	TRBD1	CASSQFRGPYRYEQYF	TGTGCCAGCAGCCAATTTAGGGGGCCGTATAGATACGAGCAGTACTTC
TRBV20-1	TRBJ2-5	.	.	CSASSPLQETQYF	TGCAGTGCTAGTTCTCCCTTACAAGAGACCCAGTACTTC
TRBV6-5	TRBJ2-3	.	TRBD1	CASSTYDRADTQYF	TGTGCCAGCAGTACTTACGACAGGGCAGATACGCAGTATTTT
TRBV19	TRBJ2-7	.	TRBD1	CASSPRDRGSSYEQYF	TGTGCCAGTAGTCCACGGGACAGGGGTTCCTCCTACGAGCAGTACTTC
TRBV11-3	TRBJ1-1	.	.	CASSPQGSQWITEAFF	TGTGCCAGCAGCCCACAGGGCAGTCAATGGATCACTGAAGCTTTCTTT
TRBV3-1/TRBV3-2	TRBJ2-2	.	.	CASSPRSSLGSTGELFF	TGTGCCAGCAGCCCCCGTAGCTCTCTTGGAAGCACCGGGGAGCTGTTTTTT
TRBV2	TRBJ1-2	.	TRBD1	CASSDEGAGTF	TGTGCCAGCAGTGACGAGGGGGCGGGTACCTTC
TRBV18	TRBJ2-1	.	.	CASSLGGPSAYNEQFF	TGTGCCAGCTCACTAGGGGGGCCGTCGGCTTACAATGAGCAGTTCTTC
TRBV4-1	TRBJ2-7	large	.	CASSYNVGNEQYF	TGCGCCAGCAGCTACAATGTTGGTAACGAGCAGTACTTC
TRBV2	TRBJ1-5	.	TRBD1	CASSGTGGNQPQHF	TGTGCCAGCTCCGGGACAGGAGGCAATCAGCCCCAGCATTTT
TRBV2	TRBJ1-1	.	TRBD1	CASSERTGGRNTEAFF	TGTGCCAGCAGCGAGCGGACAGGGGGAAGGAACACTGAAGCTTTCTTT
TRBV5-1	TRBJ1-1	.	.	CASSFRGGETEAFF	TGCGCCAGCAGCTTCCGGGGAGGTGAGACTGAAGCTTTCTTT
TRBV10-2	TRBJ2-7	.	TRBD1	CASSEQGAYEQYF	TGCGCCAGCAGTGAACAGGGGGCCTACGAGCAGTACTTC
TRBV5-1	TRBJ1-2	.	.	CASSFSGRASENGYTF	TGCGCCAGCAGCTTCAGTGGCCGGGCAAGTGAGAATGGCTACACCTTC